The 31 T cell receptor beta chains below all came from one sample that was sequenced in a study of CD8+CD57+ T cells in acquired aplastic anemia. Flow cytometry had shown expanded CD8+CD57+ cells in the patients chosen for sequencing. TCR beta VDJ and CDR3 profiles were obtained from a genomic DNA template. TCRdb called the reads again in MiXCR, with one record for every CDR3 protein. The data hold hundreds of thousands of distinct CDR3 sequences, with about a third observed a single time. The source material was sorted CD4+, CD8+, or CD8+CD57+ T cells (not recorded which) from PBMCs. These TCRs come from a human donor with aplastic anemia.

The sample holds many counts of this clonotype. The chain has TRBV19 and TRBJ1-2, with 10 bases aligning to TRBD1. The junction had 8 bases not matched to a gene; V was cut back by 6 bases and J by 7 bases. This CDR3 region has 14 residues. The germline CDR1 and CDR2 sequences are LNHDA and SQIVND (reference sequence). The CDR3, as DNA: TGTGCCAGTAGGAGTTCCGGGACAGGGGTTGGCTACACCTTC. This sequence encodes CASRSSGTGVGYTF.

This clonotype has ten or more counts. J is TRBJ1-2 and V is TRBV20-1; 7 positions agree with TRBD1. This CDR3 spans 15 amino acids. J lost 7 bases, V lost 3 bases, and 14 bases had no gene match. Germline loops: CDR1 DFQATT, CDR2 SNEGSKA (reference sequence). CDR3 DNA: TGCAGTGCTAGTCGTGTGTTCGAGGGGGCGCTTGGCTACACCTTC. Encoded protein: CSASRVFEGALGYTF.

Remarks on this clonotype: A clone one base away is much larger, so this may be a read error. The chain carries TRBV2 and TRBJ2-2; TRBD2 is a possible D gene (6 bases). Germline CDR1 SNHLY, CDR2 FYNNEI. This CDR3 has 12 amino acids. CDR3 in amino acids: CASSVVDGGLFF. The CDR3, as DNA: TGTGCCAGCAGTGTCGTGGACGGGGGGCTGTTTTTT.

The chain uses TRBV5-8 and TRBJ2-3, with a tentative D call TRBD2 (5 bases). V was pared by 5 bases and J by 8 bases, with 12 bases between. The CDR3 sequence is 12 residues long. Germline CDR1 SGHTS, CDR2 YDEGEE. The CDR3 loop is CASSYSGGTQYF. CDR3 nucleotides: TGTGCCAGCAGTTACTCCGGAGGTACGCAGTATTTT.

The chain links TRBV4-3 to TRBJ2-3; D perhaps matches TRBD1 (5 bases). Germline V CDR1 and CDR2: LGHNA, YSLEER. V was clipped by 0 bases and J by 5 bases, with 15 bases between them. CDR3 length equals 16 residues. CDR3 nucleotide sequence: TGCGCCAGCAGCCAAGATTGGGGCACCTCCGTAGATACGCAGTATTTT. Encoded protein: CASSQDWGTSVDTQYF.

This clonotype has ten or more counts. The V call is TRBV20-1, the J call TRBJ1-1; 7 nucleotides align to TRBD1. Unmatched junction bases numbered 7, after V lost 5 bases and J lost 10 bases. CDR1 DFQATT and CDR2 SNEGSKA come from the germline V gene (reference sequence). The CDR3 sequence is 11 residues long. Here the CDR3 DNA reads TGCAGTGCTTCTACAGGGGTGGGAGCTTTCTTT. Its protein product is CSASTGVGAFF.

The chain is built from TRBV6-1 and TRBJ2-5; D is possibly TRBD2 (6 bases). This CDR3 is built from 13 residues. Per germline, CDR1 MNHNS and CDR2 SASEGT. Trimming took off 8 bases at V and 4 bases at J, with 14 bases between the two ends. DNA of the CDR3: TGTGCCAGCTTGGACGGGGGAGGAGAGACCCAGTACTTC. This codes for CASLDGGGETQYF.

This clonotype was observed at least ten times. The chain is built from TRBV7-9 and TRBJ1-2; no firm D call. The germline gives CDR1 SEHNR, CDR2 FQNEAQ (reference sequence). The CDR3 consists of 12 residues. V shed 5 bases and J shed 2 bases, with 6 bases lying between them. CDR3 sequence reads: CASSHVNYGYTF. CDR3 in DNA: TGTGCCAGCAGCCACGTCAACTATGGCTACACCTTC.

The sample holds a few counts of this clonotype. The chain carries TRBV7-9 and TRBJ1-5, with a possible D match to TRBD1 (5 bases). The germline V gene has CDR1 SEHNR and CDR2 FQNEAQ (reference sequence). V lost 6 bases, J lost 5 bases, and 17 bases lay in between. CDR3 size: 15 residues. The CDR3 bases are TGTGCCAGCAGGTCCAGGGTGGGGGGGGATCAGCCCCAGCATTTT. Translation: CASRSRVGGDQPQHF.

The V gene is TRBV6-1, the J gene TRBJ2-3; D is unresolved. Germline V gene data show CDR1 as MNHNS and CDR2 as SASEGT. This CDR3 is 11 amino acids long. Trimming pared 7 bases from V and 6 bases from J, leaving 8 bases between. For the CDR3, the DNA is TGTGCCAGCAATATCAAGGATACGCAGTATTTT. Amino acids: CASNIKDTQYF.

This clonotype was seen at least ten times. The V call is TRBV19, the J call TRBJ1-1, with 8 bases that match TRBD1. The CDR3 loop spans 15 amino acids. Trimming took 6 bases from V and 5 from J; bases not matched to a gene: 11. From germline, CDR1 is LNHDA and CDR2 SQIVND (reference sequence). The CDR3 DNA sequence: TGTGCCAGTAGCTACGGACAGGGAGGATGGACTGAAGCTTTCTTT. It translates to CASSYGQGGWTEAFF.

Of note for this clonotype: At one boundary the junction diverges from the germline segment, which might be a read error. The chain is built from TRBV9 and TRBJ1-2; possibly TRBD1 for D (5 bases). In germline, CDR1 is SGDLS, CDR2 YYNGEE. The CDR3 has 15 residues. CDR3 DNA sequence: TGTGCCCGCAGCGTAGATCTAGGGGTGGTGGATGGCTACACCTTC. This encodes CARSVDLGVVDGYTF. Variable domain in full (rest from reference TRBV9 and TRBJ1-2): DSGVTQTPKHLITATGQRVTLRCSPRSGDLSVYWYQQSLDQGLQFLIQYYNGEERAKGNILERFSAQQFPDLHSELNLSSLELGDSALYFCARSVDLGVVDGYTFGSGTRLTVV.

This clonotype showed up many times. V gene TRBV5-8 combines with J gene TRBJ1-6; 9 bases agree with TRBD1. With V trimmed by 2 bases and J by 4 bases, 4 bases remained unmatched. This CDR3 region has 16 residues. Germline CDR1 and CDR2: SGHTS and YDEGEE. The CDR3 bases are TGTGCCAGCAGCTTAACCGGGACAGGGTATAATTCACCCCTCCACTTT. Its translation is CASSLTGTGYNSPLHF.

This clonotype was picked up many times. J is TRBJ1-2 and V is TRBV7-9; possibly TRBD1 for D (5 bases). This CDR3 has 12 residues. Looked up from germline, CDR1 is SEHNR and CDR2 is FQNEAQ (reference sequence). Trimming stripped 5 bases from V and 8 bases from J, with 12 bases between. CDR3 amino acids: CASSVEGYGYTF. CDR3 sequence (DNA): TGTGCCAGCAGCGTAGAGGGGTACGGCTACACCTTC.

The rearrangement uses TRBV9 and TRBJ2-7; a weak D match, TRBD1 (7 bases). The V and J ends lost 4 bases and 0 bases respectively, with 14 bases between them. The CDR3 totals 15 residues. Germline CDR1 SGDLS, CDR2 YYNGEE. The CDR3 sequence is CASSLQGGHSYEQYF. CDR3 DNA: TGTGCCAGCAGCCTCCAGGGGGGACACTCCTACGAGCAGTACTTC.

This clonotype has at least ten counts. V is TRBV19 and J is TRBJ1-5, with 7 bases identical to TRBD1. The V and J ends lost 3 bases and 4 bases, in that order; junction bases with no gene match: 6. This CDR3 region has 15 residues. Germline V gene sequence: CDR1 LNHDA, CDR2 SQIVND (reference sequence). The chain's CDR3 is CASSIGTAKNQPQHF. The CDR3 DNA reads as TGTGCCAGTAGTATCGGGACAGCTAAGAATCAGCCCCAGCATTTT.

CDR3 loop: CASSLAGRATEAFF. The CDR3 DNA follows: TGTGCCAGCAGTTTGGCAGGGAGGGCCACTGAAGCTTTCTTT. The chain is built from TRBV12-3 or TRBV12-4 and TRBJ1-1, with D maybe TRBD1 (5 bases). Trimming took off 3 bases at V and 4 bases at J, with 12 bases between the two ends. The CDR3 extends over 14 amino acids.

This clonotype appeared a few times. One end of the junction does not line up with germline, which may come from a read error. The chain joins TRBV10-3 to TRBJ2-4; D possibly corresponds to TRBD2 (6 bases). The CDR3 length is 16 residues. CDR1 and CDR2 from the germline V gene are ENHRY and SYGVKD. The CDR3 nucleotides are TGTGCCAGCAGTTACTCCGAGGGGAGGGCCAAAAACATTCAGTACTTC. Translating it yields CASSYSEGRAKNIQYF.

V is TRBV28 and J is TRBJ2-7; D is uncertain. Germline V lookup: CDR1 MDHEN, CDR2 SYDVKM. Trimming removed 5 bases at V and 3 bases at J, with 8 bases between. The CDR3 spans 12 residues. CDR3 sequence (DNA): TGTGCCAGCAGTCCGGTTCACTACGAGCAGTACTTC. It yields the protein CASSPVHYEQYF.

V and J are TRBV7-6 and TRBJ2-7; D gene uncertain. Per the germline V gene, CDR1 is SGHVS and CDR2 is FNYEAQ. The CDR3 totals 14 residues. Trimming pared 0 bases from V and 2 bases from J, leaving 8 bases between. CDR3 sequence: CASSLAFGPYEQYF. Written as DNA, the CDR3 is TGTGCCAGCAGCTTAGCTTTTGGGCCCTACGAGCAGTACTTC.

This clonotype was seen more than once but under ten times. The chain carries TRBV6-1 and TRBJ1-5, with D unresolved. Trimming stripped 7 bases from V and 0 bases from J, with 13 bases between. CDR1 MNHNS and CDR2 SASEGT come from the germline V gene. The CDR3 spans 15 residues. CDR3 coding DNA: TGTGCCAGCAAGAGGGCAGAATATAGCAATCAGCCCCAGCATTTT. Its protein is CASKRAEYSNQPQHF.

This sequence joins TRBV19 and TRBJ1-5; 9 nucleotides line up with TRBD1. The CDR3 spans 14 residues. Germline V gene lookup returns CDR1 LNHDA and CDR2 SQIVND (reference sequence). V lost 11 bases and J lost 4; bases outside the gene matches: 9. The DNA for the CDR3 is TGTGCCTTCGGACAGGGGACCCCAAATCAGCCCCAGCATTTT. Residues: CAFGQGTPNQPQHF. The whole variable domain, filled in from reference TRBV19 and TRBJ1-5, reads DGGITQSPKYLFRKEGQNVTLSCEQNLNHDAMYWYRQDPGQGLRLIYYSQIVNDFQKGDIAEGYSVSREKKESFPLTVTSAQKNPTAFYLCAFGQGTPNQPQHFGDGTRLSIL.

This clonotype was recorded many times. The chain carries TRBV7-2 and TRBJ2-5; no clear D gene. Germline V lookup: CDR1 SGHTA, CDR2 FQGNSA. The CDR3 runs 13 residues. Trimming stripped 1 base from V and 1 base from J, with 4 bases between. CDR3 protein: CASSLGSQETQYF. As DNA, the CDR3 is TGTGCCAGCAGCTTAGGCAGCCAAGAGACCCAGTACTTC.

V usage is TRBV20-1 and J usage is TRBJ2-1; TRBD2 aligns across 10 bases. Germline V lookup: CDR1 DFQATT, CDR2 SNEGSKA (reference sequence). The CDR3 has 16 amino acids. V was clipped by 3 bases and J by 3 bases; unmatched bases: 8. The CDR3 coding sequence is TGCAGTGCTAGGAATCTTGGGACTAGCGTCTACAATGAGCAGTTCTTC. It yields the protein CSARNLGTSVYNEQFF.

This clonotype was detected ten times or more. The chain employs TRBV7-9 and TRBJ1-1; 9 nucleotides agree with TRBD1. With 4 bases clipped from V and 8 bases from J, the junction kept 2 bases outside the gene matches. There are 12 residues in the CDR3. Germline V gene sequence: CDR1 SEHNR, CDR2 FQNEAQ (reference sequence). In DNA, the CDR3 is TGTGCCAGCAGCTCGGACAGGGGCGAAGCTTTCTTT. It specifies CASSSDRGEAFF.

The chain has TRBV4-3 and TRBJ2-3; 7 positions agree with TRBD2. The CDR3 covers 16 residues. The V gene's germline CDR1 is LGHNA and CDR2 YSLEER. V lost 2 bases to trimming and J lost 0 bases; unmatched junction nucleotides: 5. This CDR3 is CASSQMSGASTDTQYF. DNA of the CDR3: TGCGCCAGCAGCCAAATGAGCGGGGCTAGCACAGATACGCAGTATTTT.

The chain uses TRBV27 and TRBJ1-3; D not certain. The V end was cut by 4 bases, the J end by 0 bases, with 10 bases between. There are 15 residues in the CDR3. Germline V gene sequence: CDR1 MNHEY, CDR2 SMNVEV (reference sequence). CDR3 DNA sequence: TGTGCCAGCAGTTCGTCCTTCGTCTCTGGAAACACCATATATTTT. This encodes CASSSSFVSGNTIYF.

The J gene is TRBJ2-7, the V gene TRBV10-3; 9 nucleotides match TRBD1. Germline lookup yields CDR1 ENHRY and CDR2 SYGVKD. V lost 5 bases and J lost 2; bases outside the gene matches: 13. The CDR3 has 17 amino acids. The CDR3 DNA reads TGTGCCATCAGTCCGCTCGCTGACAGGGGGTTCCCCTACGAGCAGTACTTC. As protein: CAISPLADRGFPYEQYF.

This clonotype was seen repeatedly, ten times or more. The V and J genes are TRBV7-6 and TRBJ1-5; D might be TRBD1 (6 bases). The CDR3 is 16 amino acids. Germline CDR1 is SGHVS and CDR2 is FNYEAQ. V was shortened by 4 bases and J by 5 bases, with 18 bases between the two germline ends. The CDR3 here is CASSSSTYRDHQPQHF. CDR3 sequence (DNA): TGTGCCAGCAGCTCCTCGACCTACAGGGATCATCAGCCCCAGCATTTT.

This clonotype has ten or more counts. V and J are TRBV6-1 and TRBJ1-2; D gene ambiguous. V dropped 4 bases and J dropped 4 bases, with 7 bases sitting between them. The CDR3 is 12 amino acids. CDR1 and CDR2 (germline): MNHNS, SASEGT. CDR3 nucleotide sequence: TGTGCCAGCAGTGGTGATCGCTATGGCTACACCTTC. The encoded protein is CASSGDRYGYTF.

This clonotype was counted at least ten times. V and J are TRBV9 and TRBJ2-3; D is undetermined. V was trimmed by 0 bases and J by 5 bases, leaving 1 base between them. Per germline, CDR1 SGDLS and CDR2 YYNGEE. This CDR3 has 11 residues. The DNA of the CDR3 is TGTGCCAGCAGCGTAGGAGATACGCAGTATTTT. Translating gives CASSVGDTQYF. Supplemented by reference TRBV9 and TRBJ2-3, the full variable domain reads DSGVTQTPKHLITATGQRVTLRCSPRSGDLSVYWYQQSLDQGLQFLIQYYNGEERAKGNILERFSAQQFPDLHSELNLSSLELGDSALYFCASSVGDTQYFGPGTRLTVL.